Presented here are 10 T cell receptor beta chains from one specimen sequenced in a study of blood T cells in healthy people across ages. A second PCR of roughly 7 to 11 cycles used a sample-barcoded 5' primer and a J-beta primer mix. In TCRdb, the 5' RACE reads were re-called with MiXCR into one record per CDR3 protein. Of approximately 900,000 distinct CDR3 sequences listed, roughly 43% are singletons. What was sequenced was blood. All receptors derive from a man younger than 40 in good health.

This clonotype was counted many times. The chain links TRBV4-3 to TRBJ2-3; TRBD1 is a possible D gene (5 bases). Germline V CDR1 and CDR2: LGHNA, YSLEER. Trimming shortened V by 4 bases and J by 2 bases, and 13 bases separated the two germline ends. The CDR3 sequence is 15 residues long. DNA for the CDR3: TGCGCCAGCAGCCCCAGGATGGGGCCCACAGATACGCAGTATTTT. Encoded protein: CASSPRMGPTDTQYF.

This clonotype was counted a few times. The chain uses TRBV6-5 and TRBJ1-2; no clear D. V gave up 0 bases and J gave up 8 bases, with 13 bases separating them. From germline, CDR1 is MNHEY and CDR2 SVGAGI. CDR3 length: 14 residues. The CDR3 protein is CASSYSAGRWGYTF. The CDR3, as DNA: TGTGCCAGCAGTTACTCGGCAGGCAGGTGGGGCTACACCTTC.

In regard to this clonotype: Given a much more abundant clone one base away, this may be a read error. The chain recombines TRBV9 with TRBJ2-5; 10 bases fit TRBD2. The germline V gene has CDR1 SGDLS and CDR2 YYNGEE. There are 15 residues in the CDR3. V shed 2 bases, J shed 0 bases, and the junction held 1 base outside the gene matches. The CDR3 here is CASSVSGGYQETQYF. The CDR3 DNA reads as TGTGCCAGCAGCGTTAGCGGGGGGTACCAAGAGACCCAGTACTTC.

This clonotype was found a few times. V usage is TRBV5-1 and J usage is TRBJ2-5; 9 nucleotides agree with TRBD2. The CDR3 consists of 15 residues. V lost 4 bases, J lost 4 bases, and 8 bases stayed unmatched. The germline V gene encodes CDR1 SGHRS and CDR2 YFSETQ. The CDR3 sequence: CASSPTSGLGETQYF. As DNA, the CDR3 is TGCGCCAGCAGCCCTACTAGCGGGCTGGGAGAGACCCAGTACTTC.

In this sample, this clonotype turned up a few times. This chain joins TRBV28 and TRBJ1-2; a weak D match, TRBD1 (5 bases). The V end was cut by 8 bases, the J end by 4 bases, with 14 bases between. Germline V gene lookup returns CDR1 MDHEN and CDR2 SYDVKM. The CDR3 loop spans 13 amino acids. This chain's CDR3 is CASVSGYSYGYTF. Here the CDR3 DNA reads TGTGCCAGCGTGTCAGGGTATAGCTATGGCTACACCTTC.

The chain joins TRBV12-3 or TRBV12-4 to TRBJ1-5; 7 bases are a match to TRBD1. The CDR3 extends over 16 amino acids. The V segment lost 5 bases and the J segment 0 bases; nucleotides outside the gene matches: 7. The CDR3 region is CASSMHRDSSNQPQHF. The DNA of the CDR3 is TGTGCCAGCAGTATGCACCGGGACAGTAGCAATCAGCCCCAGCATTTT.

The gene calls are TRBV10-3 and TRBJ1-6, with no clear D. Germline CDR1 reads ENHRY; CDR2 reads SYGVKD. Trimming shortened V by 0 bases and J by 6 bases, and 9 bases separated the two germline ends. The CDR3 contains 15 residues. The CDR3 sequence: CAISESSRSNSPLHF. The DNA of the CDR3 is TGTGCCATCAGTGAGTCGTCTAGAAGTAATTCACCCCTCCACTTT.

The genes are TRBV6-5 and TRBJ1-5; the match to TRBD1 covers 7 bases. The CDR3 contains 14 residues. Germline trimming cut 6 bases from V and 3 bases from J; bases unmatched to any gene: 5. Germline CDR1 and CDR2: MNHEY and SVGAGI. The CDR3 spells CASRGTAANQPQHF. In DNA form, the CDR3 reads TGTGCCAGCAGAGGGACAGCGGCCAATCAGCCCCAGCATTTT.

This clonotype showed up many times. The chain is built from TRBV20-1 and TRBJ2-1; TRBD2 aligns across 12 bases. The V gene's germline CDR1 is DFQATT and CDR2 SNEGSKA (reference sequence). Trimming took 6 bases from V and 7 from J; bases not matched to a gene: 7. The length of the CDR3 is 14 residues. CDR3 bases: TGCAGTGCCCCGACTAGCGGGGGCTATAATGAGCAGTTCTTC. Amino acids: CSAPTSGGYNEQFF.

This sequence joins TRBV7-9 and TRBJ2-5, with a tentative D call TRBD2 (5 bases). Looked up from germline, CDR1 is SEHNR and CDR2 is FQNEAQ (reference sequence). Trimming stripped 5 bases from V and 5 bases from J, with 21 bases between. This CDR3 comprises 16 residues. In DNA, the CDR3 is TGTGCCAGCAGCCTAGGGTCTTTGAGGGAGCGGGAGACCCAGTACTTC. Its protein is CASSLGSLRERETQYF.